This TCR beta chain is from a study of CD4 T cells in relation to SARS-CoV-2 and coronaviruses. On the study more broadly: Shared crossreactive spike epitopes were mapped to their HLA restriction.

Uncultured naive and memory CD4+ T cells supplied DNA for deep TCR-beta sequencing. Produced via immunoSEQ multiplex PCR; TCRdb's table is partial and in-frame only. The sample records some 65,000 clones, about nine tenths being singletons. Study-level results: Each donor contributed either pre-pandemic or post-infection samples, not both.

Trimming took off 8 bases at V and 6 bases at J, with 14 bases between the two ends. The CDR3 spans 13 residues. Before the COVID-19 pandemic, during about 2010-2018, CD4+ T cells were taken from unexposed donors. Comments on this clone: Its antigen is still unknown.

The specimen sequenced was memory CD4+ T cells from PBMCs. The receptor was derived from a human donor in good health. The chain has TRBV12-3 or TRBV12-4 and TRBJ2-4; perhaps TRBD2 as D (6 bases). The CDR3 DNA reads TGTGCCAGCGGCCCCCGGGACTTAAACATTCAGTACTTC. Translation: CASGPRDLNIQYF.